This T cell receptor beta chain was recovered during a study of blood T cell repertoires in COVID-19. As for the study in general: Researchers got acute and convalescent COVID-19 samples from the United States, Italy and Spain.

Assignments of participants to cohorts depended upon their own reported clinical history. Clones were read by immunoSEQ multiplex PCR, and TCRdb kept only the in-frame ones, dropping some. The repertoire holds 400,000 to 500,000 clones, with 70% to 90% as singletons. This clone appeared many times. This TCR was recovered from a woman aged 18-35 years who had been exposed to COVID-19. The sample consisted of PBMCs or T cells enriched from blood (not recorded which).

CDR3 DNA sequence: TGTGCCATCTCTCAACAGGGGAGCGAGCAGTACTTC. Amino acids: CAISQQGSEQYF. The chain is built from TRBV7-9 and TRBJ2-7; 7 bases agree with TRBD1. The trim removed 10 bases at V and 6 bases at J, leaving 9 bases unmatched. From germline, CDR1 is SEHNR and CDR2 FQNEAQ (reference sequence). The CDR3 covers 12 residues.